The clone carrying this TCR beta chain was recorded only once. The antigen remains unidentified. Trimming left V 3 bases short and J 4 bases short, with 12 bases between. This CDR3 is 14 amino acids long. The germline V gene has CDR1 MNHEY and CDR2 SMNVEV (reference sequence). Treatment described: oral pan-JAK inhibitor, 5-10 mg twice daily. Alopecia areata patients gave lesional scalp punch biopsies and peripheral blood samples. This specimen belongs to a study of CD8+ T cells in alopecia areata. Study overall: Tofacitinib administration to treated patients was oral, at 5 to 10 mg twice daily. Findings of the study overall: Alopecia totalis/universalis scalp especially showed more expanded CD8+ clones than normal scalp. Scalp clonality decreased significantly with tofacitinib, and so did expanded CD8+ clones among the top 100.

Extraction of RNA preceded its reverse transcription into cDNA, which served as the sequencing template. TCRdb's copy holds only in-frame clones and misses some; the assay was immunoSEQ multiplex PCR. The data show 110,000 to 150,000 clones, with roughly 52% seen just once and roughly 15% held by the top ten. This chain connects TRBV27 to TRBJ1-1; tentative D call: TRBD1 (5 bases). Sequencing used CD8+ T cells sorted from blood, obtained at week 4, from a patient treated with tofacitinib. The sequence came from a human donor with alopecia areata. This chain's CDR3 is CASSLGGEGTEAFF. For the CDR3, the DNA is TGTGCCAGCAGTTTGGGAGGGGAGGGCACTGAAGCTTTCTTT.